This TCR beta chain derives from a study of technical replicates of blood from a few donors. Assay: immunoSEQ multiplex PCR; the TCRdb copy retains only in-frame clones and omits some. Of about 67,000 clones listed, 95% to 98% are singletons. V lost 0 bases to trimming and J lost 4 bases, with 13 bases between them. The CDR3 totals 15 residues. Looked up from germline, CDR1 is SGHDT and CDR2 is YYEEEE. The TCR was taken from a human donor in good health. Sequences were obtained from T cells isolated from PBMCs. J is TRBJ1-1 and V is TRBV5-6; D possibly corresponds to TRBD1 (6 bases). This CDR3 is CASSLVWGLSTEAFF. The CDR3 DNA reads as TGTGCCAGCAGCTTGGTCTGGGGGCTAAGCACTGAAGCTTTCTTT.